These 7 T cell receptor beta chains originate from one sample sequenced in a study of OX40 agonist ivuxolimab in advanced cancers. The method was immunoSEQ multiplex PCR; TCRdb's version includes in-frame clones alone and lacks a portion of them. The data contain 45,000 or so clones, roughly 86% of them seen just once; the ten biggest clones take up approximately 1%. The source was CD4+ or CD8+ T cells sorted from blood, collected in a trial of the OX40 agonist ivuxolimab. These receptors were obtained from an adult with an advanced solid tumor such as melanoma, head and neck, liver or kidney cancer.

The rearrangement joins TRBV5-4 to TRBJ1-4, with D unclear. Germline assignment: CDR1 SGHNT and CDR2 YYREEE (reference sequence). The CDR3 loop spans 14 amino acids. The V and J ends lost 3 bases and 8 bases respectively, with 14 bases between them. CDR3 in DNA: TGTGCCAGCAGCTCCAAAACCGTGGGGGAAAAACTGTTTTTT. This encodes CASSSKTVGEKLFF.

The V gene is TRBV11-2, the J gene TRBJ2-7; tentative D call: TRBD1 (5 bases). Germline-derived CDR1 and CDR2 are SGHAT and FQNNGV. Deletions cut 3 bases from V and 0 bases from J, with 12 bases between. The CDR3 is made up of 15 amino acids. The CDR3 DNA reads as TGTGCCAGCAGCTTGGGGCGTGGCAGCTCCTACGAGCAGTACTTC. Translation gives CASSLGRGSSYEQYF.

The CDR3 DNA reads TGCGCCAGCAGCTCCCTACAGGGGAGCTCCTACGAGCAGTACTTC. Amino acids: CASSSLQGSSYEQYF. This chain uses TRBV5-1 with TRBJ2-7; TRBD1 aligns across 7 bases. CDR1 and CDR2 from the germline V gene are SGHRS and YFSETQ. V shed 3 bases and J 0 bases; nucleotides not matched to a gene: 6. The CDR3 consists of 15 residues.

The chain recombines TRBV5-6 with TRBJ2-3; D possibly corresponds to TRBD2 (6 bases). The V end was cut by 3 bases, the J end by 3 bases, with 17 bases between. Germline V gene sequence: CDR1 SGHDT, CDR2 YYEEEE. The CDR3 is 16 amino acids. CDR3 DNA: TGTGCCAGCAGCTCGCGAAGCGTGGGGGGAACAGATACGCAGTATTTT. The encoded protein is CASSSRSVGGTDTQYF.

The chain joins TRBV6-4 to TRBJ2-7, with 7 positions matching TRBD2. The CDR3 length is 14 residues. Germline V lookup: CDR1 MRHNA, CDR2 SNTAGT. Unmatched junction bases numbered 5, after V lost 3 bases and J lost 3 bases. The CDR3 here is CASSEARELYEQYF. CDR3 DNA: TGTGCCAGCAGTGAGGCGCGGGAGCTCTACGAGCAGTACTTC.

This sequence joins TRBV5-1 and TRBJ2-7; TRBD1 aligns across 9 bases. The CDR3 covers 14 residues. The V gene's germline CDR1 is SGHRS and CDR2 YFSETQ. The trim removed 0 bases at V and 7 bases at J, leaving 5 bases unmatched. CDR3 protein: CASSLEGQGGEQYF. The CDR3 DNA sequence: TGCGCCAGCAGCTTGGAGGGACAGGGCGGTGAGCAGTACTTC.

The rearrangement links TRBV6-5 to TRBJ1-6; TRBD1 aligns across 9 bases. J was trimmed by 7 bases and V by 6 bases; bases with no gene match: 4. CDR3 size: 14 residues. Germline lookup yields CDR1 MNHEY and CDR2 SVGAGI. This CDR3 is CASRTGGGNSPLHF. CDR3 sequence (DNA): TGTGCCAGCAGGACAGGGGGTGGGAATTCACCCCTCCACTTT.